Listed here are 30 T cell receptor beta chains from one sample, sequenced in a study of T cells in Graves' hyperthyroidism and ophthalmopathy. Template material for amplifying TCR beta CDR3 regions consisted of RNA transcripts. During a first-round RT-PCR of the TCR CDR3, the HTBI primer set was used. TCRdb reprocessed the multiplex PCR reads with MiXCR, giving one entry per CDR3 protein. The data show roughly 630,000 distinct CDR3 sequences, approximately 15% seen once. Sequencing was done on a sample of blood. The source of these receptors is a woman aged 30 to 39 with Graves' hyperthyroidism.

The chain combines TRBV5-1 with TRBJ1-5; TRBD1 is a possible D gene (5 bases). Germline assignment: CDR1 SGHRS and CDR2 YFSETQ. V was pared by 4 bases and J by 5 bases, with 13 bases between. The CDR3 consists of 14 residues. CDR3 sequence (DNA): TGCGCCAGCAGCCTAAGGGACGGGTATCAGCCCCAGCATTTT. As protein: CASSLRDGYQPQHF.

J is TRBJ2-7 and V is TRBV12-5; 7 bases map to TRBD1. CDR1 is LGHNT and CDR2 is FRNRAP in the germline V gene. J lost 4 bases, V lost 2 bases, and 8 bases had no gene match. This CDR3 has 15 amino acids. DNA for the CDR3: TGTGCTAGTGGTTTGCCCCACAGGGGTGGGTACGAGCAGTACTTC. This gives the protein CASGLPHRGGYEQYF.

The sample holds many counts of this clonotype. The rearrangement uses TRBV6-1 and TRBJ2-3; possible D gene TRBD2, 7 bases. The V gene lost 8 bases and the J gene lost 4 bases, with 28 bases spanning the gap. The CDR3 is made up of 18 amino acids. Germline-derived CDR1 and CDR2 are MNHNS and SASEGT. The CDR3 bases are TGTGCCAGCCAGAAGGGGGGCGGGAGTGATTTTTTTCCAGATACGCAGTATTTT. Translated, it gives CASQKGGGSDFFPDTQYF.

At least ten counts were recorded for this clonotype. CDR3 region: CASSFSPDSTVSGYTF. The CDR3 DNA is TGTGCCAGCAGTTTTTCTCCCGACAGTACGGTATCTGGCTACACCTTC. V and J are TRBV12-3 or TRBV12-4 and TRBJ1-2; possible D gene TRBD1, 5 bases. The germline V and J ends were trimmed by 3 bases and 7 bases, with 21 bases remaining between them. The CDR3 contains 16 residues.

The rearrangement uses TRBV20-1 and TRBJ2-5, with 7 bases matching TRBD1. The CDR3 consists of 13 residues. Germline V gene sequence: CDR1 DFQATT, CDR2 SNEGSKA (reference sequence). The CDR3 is CIASGTAEETQYF. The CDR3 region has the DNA TGCATTGCCTCCGGGACAGCCGAAGAGACCCAGTACTTC.

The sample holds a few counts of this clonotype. CDR3 DNA sequence: TGTGCCAGCAGCCAAACGGCGGGTGAGCAGTTCTTC. Translating gives CASSQTAGEQFF. The chain couples TRBV5-5 to TRBJ2-1, with D maybe TRBD2 (5 bases). The CDR3 spans 12 residues. V dropped 4 bases and J dropped 9 bases, with 11 bases sitting between them. In germline, CDR1 is SGHKS, CDR2 YYEKEE (reference sequence).

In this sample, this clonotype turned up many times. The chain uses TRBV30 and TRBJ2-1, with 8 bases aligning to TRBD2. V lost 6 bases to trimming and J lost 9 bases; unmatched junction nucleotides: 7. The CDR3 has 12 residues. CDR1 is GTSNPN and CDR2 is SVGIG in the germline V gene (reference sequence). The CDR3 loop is CACLGRAGEQFF. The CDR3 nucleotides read TGTGCCTGCCTCGGGAGGGCGGGTGAGCAGTTCTTC.

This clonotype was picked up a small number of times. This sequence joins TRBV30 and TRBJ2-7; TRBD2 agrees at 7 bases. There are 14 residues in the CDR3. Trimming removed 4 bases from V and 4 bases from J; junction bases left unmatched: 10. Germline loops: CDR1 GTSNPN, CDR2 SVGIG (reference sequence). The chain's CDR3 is CAWTTFAGVYEQYF. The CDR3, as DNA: TGTGCCTGGACGACCTTTGCGGGAGTGTACGAGCAGTACTTC.

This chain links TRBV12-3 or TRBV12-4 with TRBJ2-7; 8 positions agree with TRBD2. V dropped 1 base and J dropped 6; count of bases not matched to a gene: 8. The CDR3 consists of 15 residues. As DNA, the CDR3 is TGTGCCAGCAGTTTAGGAGGACTAGCCTTAGGCGAGCAGTACTTC. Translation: CASSLGGLALGEQYF.

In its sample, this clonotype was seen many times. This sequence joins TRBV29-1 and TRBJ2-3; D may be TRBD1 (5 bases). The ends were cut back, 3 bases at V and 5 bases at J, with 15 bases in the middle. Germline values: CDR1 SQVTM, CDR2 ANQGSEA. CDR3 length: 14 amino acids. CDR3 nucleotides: TGCAGCGTTGATGGCAGGGCCCTGGGAGATACGCAGTATTTT. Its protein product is CSVDGRALGDTQYF.

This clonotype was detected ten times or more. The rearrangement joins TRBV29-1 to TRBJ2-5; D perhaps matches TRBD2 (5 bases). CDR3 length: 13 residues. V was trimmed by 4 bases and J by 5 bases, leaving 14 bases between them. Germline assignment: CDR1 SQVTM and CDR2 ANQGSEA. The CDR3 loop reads CSVGKNPGETQYF. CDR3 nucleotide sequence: TGCAGCGTTGGGAAGAACCCGGGGGAGACCCAGTACTTC.

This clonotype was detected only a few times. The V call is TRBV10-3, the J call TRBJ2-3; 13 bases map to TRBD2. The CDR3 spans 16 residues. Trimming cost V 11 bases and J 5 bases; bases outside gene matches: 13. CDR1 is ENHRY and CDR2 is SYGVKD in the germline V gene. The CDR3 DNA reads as TGTGCCGTCCAGACCGGGACTAGCGGGATTCTAGATACGCAGTATTTT. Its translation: CAVQTGTSGILDTQYF.

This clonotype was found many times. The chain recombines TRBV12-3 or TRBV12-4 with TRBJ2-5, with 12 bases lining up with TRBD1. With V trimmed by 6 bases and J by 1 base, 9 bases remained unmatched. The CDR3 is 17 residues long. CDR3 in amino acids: CASSRDRGHLFQETQYF. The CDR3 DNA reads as TGTGCCAGCAGCCGGGACAGGGGGCATTTGTTCCAAGAGACCCAGTACTTC.

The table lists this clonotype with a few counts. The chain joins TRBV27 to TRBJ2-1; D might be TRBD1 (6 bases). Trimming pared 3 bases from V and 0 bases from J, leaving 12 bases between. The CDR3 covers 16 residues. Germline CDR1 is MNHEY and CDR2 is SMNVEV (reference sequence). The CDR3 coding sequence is TGTGCCAGCAGTTTCAGGGGCCCAAGCTCCTACAATGAGCAGTTCTTC. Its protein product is CASSFRGPSSYNEQFF.

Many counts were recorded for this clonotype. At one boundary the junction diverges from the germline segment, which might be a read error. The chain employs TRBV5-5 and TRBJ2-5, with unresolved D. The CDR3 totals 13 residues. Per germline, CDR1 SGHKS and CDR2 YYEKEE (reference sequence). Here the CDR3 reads CASSLVSLETQYF. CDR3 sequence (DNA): TGTGCCAGCAGTTTGGTCTCTTTAGAGACCCAGTACTTC.

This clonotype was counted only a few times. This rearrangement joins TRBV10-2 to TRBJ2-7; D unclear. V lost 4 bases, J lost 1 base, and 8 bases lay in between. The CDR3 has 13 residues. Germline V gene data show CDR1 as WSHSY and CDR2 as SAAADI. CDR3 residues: CASSGSGSYEQYF. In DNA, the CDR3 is TGCGCCAGCAGTGGCTCCGGGTCCTACGAGCAGTACTTC.

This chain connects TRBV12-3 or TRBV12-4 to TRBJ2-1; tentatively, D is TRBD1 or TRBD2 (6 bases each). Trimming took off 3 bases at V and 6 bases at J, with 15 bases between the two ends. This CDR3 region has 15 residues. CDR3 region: CASSLMGRGGNEQFF. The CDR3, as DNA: TGTGCCAGCAGTTTGATGGGCAGGGGAGGCAATGAGCAGTTCTTC.

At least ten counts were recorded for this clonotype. The CDR3 here is CSVGRLAEYNEQFF. CDR3 bases: TGCAGCGTTGGTAGACTAGCGGAATACAATGAGCAGTTCTTC. The chain recombines TRBV29-1 with TRBJ2-1; 9 bases agree with TRBD2. The CDR3 extends over 14 amino acids. The J segment lost 4 bases and the V segment lost 4 bases, leaving 5 bases of the junction unmatched. CDR1 and CDR2 from the germline V gene are SQVTM and ANQGSEA.

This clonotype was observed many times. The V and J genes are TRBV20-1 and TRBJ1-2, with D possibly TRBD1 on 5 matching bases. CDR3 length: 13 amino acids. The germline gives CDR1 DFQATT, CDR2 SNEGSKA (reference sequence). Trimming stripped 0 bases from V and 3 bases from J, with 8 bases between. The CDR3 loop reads CSAREGGYYGYTF. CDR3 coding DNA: TGCAGTGCTAGAGAGGGGGGGTACTATGGCTACACCTTC.

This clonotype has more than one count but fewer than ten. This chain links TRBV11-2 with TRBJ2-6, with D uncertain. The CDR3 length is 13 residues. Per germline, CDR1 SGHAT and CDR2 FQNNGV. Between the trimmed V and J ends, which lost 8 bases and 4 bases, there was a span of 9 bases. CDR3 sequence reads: CASRSTGANVLTF. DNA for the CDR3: TGTGCCAGCCGCTCAACCGGGGCCAACGTCCTGACTTTC.

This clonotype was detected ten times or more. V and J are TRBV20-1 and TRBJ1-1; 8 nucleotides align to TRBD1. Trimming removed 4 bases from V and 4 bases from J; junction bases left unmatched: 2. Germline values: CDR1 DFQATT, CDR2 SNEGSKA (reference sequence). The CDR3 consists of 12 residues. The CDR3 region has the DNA TGCAGTGCTATCACAGGGGGCACTGAAGCTTTCTTT. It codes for CSAITGGTEAFF.

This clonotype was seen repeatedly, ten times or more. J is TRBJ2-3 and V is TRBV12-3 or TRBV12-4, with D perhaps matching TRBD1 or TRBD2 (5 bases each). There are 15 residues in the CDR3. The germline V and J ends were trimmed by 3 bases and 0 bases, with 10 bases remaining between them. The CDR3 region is CASSFGTGSTDTQYF. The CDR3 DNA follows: TGTGCCAGCAGTTTTGGGACCGGTAGCACAGATACGCAGTATTTT.

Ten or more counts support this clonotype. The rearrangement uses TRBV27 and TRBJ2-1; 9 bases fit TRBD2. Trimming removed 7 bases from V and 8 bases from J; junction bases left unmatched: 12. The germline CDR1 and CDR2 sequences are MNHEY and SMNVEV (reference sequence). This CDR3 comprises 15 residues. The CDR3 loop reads CASKPRYSGSDEQFF. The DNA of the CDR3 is TGTGCCAGCAAGCCTCGTTATAGCGGGAGTGATGAGCAGTTCTTC.

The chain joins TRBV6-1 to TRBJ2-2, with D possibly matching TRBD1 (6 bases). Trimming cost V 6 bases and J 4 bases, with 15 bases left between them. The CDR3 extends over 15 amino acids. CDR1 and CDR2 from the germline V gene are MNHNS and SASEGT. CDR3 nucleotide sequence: TGTGCCAGCAGGAAACAGGGCTTGAGCACCGGGGAGCTGTTTTTT. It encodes CASRKQGLSTGELFF.

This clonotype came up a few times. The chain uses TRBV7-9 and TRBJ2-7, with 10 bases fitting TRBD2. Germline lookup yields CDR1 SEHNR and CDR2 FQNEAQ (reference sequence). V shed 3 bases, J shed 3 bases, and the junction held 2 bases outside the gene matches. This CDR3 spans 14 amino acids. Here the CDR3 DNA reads TGTGCCAGCAGCTTGGAGCGGGAGGGCTACGAGCAGTACTTC. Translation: CASSLEREGYEQYF.

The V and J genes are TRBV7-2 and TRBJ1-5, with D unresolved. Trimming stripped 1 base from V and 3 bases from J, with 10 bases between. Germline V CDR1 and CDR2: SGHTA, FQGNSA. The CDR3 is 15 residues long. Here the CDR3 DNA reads TGTGCCAGCAGCTTAGTTGGTCAGACCAATCAGCCCCAGCATTTT. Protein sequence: CASSLVGQTNQPQHF.

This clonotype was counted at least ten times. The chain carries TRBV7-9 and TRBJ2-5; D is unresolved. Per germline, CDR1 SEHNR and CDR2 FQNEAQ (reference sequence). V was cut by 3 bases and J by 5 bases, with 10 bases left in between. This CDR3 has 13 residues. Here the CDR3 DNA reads TGTGCCAGCAGCTTTGTGGAAGGCGAGACCCAGTACTTC. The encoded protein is CASSFVEGETQYF.

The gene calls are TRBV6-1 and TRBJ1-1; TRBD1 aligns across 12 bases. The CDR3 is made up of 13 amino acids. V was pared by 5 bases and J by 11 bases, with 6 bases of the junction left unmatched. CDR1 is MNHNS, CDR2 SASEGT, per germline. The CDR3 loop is CASSNRDRGLAFF. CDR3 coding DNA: TGTGCCAGCAGTAACCGGGACAGGGGGCTTGCTTTCTTT.

The CDR3: CASSPVAGGYEQFF. CDR3 coding DNA: TGTGCCAGCAGCCCAGTAGCGGGAGGTTACGAGCAGTTCTTC. The gene calls are TRBV28 and TRBJ2-7; 10 bases are shared with TRBD2. The J call is in doubt because the DNA end fits TRBJ2-1 better. The CDR3 has 14 residues. Looked up from germline, CDR1 is MDHEN and CDR2 is SYDVKM.

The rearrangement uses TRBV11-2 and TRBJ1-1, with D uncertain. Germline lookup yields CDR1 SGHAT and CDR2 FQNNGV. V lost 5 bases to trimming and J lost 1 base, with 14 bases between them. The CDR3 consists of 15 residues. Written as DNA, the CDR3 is TGTGCCAGCAGCCCCGAAATCCAGGAGAACACTGAAGCTTTCTTT. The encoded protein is CASSPEIQENTEAFF.